The T cell receptor (beta chain) under discussion was sequenced for a study of blood T cell repertoires in COVID-19. For the study at large: From the United States, Italy and Spain came samples of acute and convalescent COVID-19. Sample material is recorded as cDNA or gDNA derived from T cells, B-cell-depleted T cells, or PBMCs.

Original processing methods: The assay estimated nucleated cells by amplifying reference gene primers. Libraries were prepared by immunoSEQ multiplex PCR; TCRdb keeps only in-frame clonotypes and omits some of them. V, J and clone size are those of that table, while D and trimming were read from the DNA. The top ten hold 10% to 15% of the sample, which has fewer than 150,000 clones, roughly 85% seen once. This clone was seen a few times. Trimming took off 0 bases at V and 5 bases at J, with 15 bases between the two ends. CDR3 size: 15 residues. CDR1 and CDR2 from the germline V gene are SGHRS and YFSETQ.

The source is a human donor in a cohort sampled during active COVID-19. The chain employs TRBV5-1 and TRBJ2-7; tentative D call: TRBD1 (6 bases). Sequences were obtained from peripheral blood. In nucleotides, the CDR3 is TGCGCCAGCAGCTTGGACGACAGGCGATATGACGAGCAGTACTTC. It translates to CASSLDDRRYDEQYF.